This TCR beta chain appears in the sequencing data of a study of brain T cells in children with intractable seizures. Pre-surgery treatment included at least one anti-epileptic drug. Repertoires were generated with immunoSEQ multiplex PCR, while TCRdb's copy carries only in-frame clones and drops some. The sample records some 80,000 clones, under 95% being singletons. The specimen was peripheral blood, collected at surgery. The receptor comes from a girl aged 2-10 years with Rasmussen encephalitis and intractable seizures.

The CDR3 reads CASSFRDTGELFF. In DNA form, the CDR3 reads TGTGCCAGCAGTTTCAGGGACACCGGGGAGCTGTTTTTT. J is TRBJ2-2 and V is TRBV28; D is perhaps TRBD1 (5 bases). The CDR3 covers 13 residues. Looked up from germline, CDR1 is MDHEN and CDR2 is SYDVKM. V was shortened by 3 bases and J by 3 bases, with 5 bases between the two germline ends.